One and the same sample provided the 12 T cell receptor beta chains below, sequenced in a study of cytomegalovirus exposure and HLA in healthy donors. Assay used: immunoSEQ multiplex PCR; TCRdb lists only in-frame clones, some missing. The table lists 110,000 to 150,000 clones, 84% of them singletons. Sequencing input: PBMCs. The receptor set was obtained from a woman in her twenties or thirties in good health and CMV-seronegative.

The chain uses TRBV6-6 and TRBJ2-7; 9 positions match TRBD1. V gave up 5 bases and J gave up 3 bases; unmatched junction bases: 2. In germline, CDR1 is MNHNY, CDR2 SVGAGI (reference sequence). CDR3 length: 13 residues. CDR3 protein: CASSRDRDYEQYF. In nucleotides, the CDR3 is TGTGCCAGCAGTAGGGACAGGGACTACGAGCAGTACTTC.

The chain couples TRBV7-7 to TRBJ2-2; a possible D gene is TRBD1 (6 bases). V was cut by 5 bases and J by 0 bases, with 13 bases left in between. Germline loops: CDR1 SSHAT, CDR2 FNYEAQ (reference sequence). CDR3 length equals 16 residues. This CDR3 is CASSPLWGPNTGELFF. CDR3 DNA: TGTGCCAGCAGCCCACTTTGGGGGCCGAACACCGGGGAGCTGTTTTTT.

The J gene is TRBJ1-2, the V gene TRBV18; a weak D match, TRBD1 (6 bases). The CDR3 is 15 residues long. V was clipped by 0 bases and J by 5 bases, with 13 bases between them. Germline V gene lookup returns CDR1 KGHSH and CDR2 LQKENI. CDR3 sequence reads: CASSPPNGGPYGYTF. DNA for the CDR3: TGTGCCAGCTCACCACCGAACGGGGGGCCATATGGCTACACCTTC.

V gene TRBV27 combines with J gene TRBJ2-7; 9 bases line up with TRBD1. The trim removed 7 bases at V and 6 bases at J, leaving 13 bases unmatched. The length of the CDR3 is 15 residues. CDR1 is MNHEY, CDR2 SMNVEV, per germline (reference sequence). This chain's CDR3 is CASKTTGTGTLEQYF. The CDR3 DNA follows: TGTGCCAGCAAAACTACCGGGACAGGGACCCTCGAGCAGTACTTC.

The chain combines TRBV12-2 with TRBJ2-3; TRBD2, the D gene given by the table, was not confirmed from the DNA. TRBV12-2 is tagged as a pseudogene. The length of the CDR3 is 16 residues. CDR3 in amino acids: CASRLAGTSSTDTQYF. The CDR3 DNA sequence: TGTGCAAGTCGCTTAGCCGGGACTAGCAGCACAGATACGCAGTATTTT.

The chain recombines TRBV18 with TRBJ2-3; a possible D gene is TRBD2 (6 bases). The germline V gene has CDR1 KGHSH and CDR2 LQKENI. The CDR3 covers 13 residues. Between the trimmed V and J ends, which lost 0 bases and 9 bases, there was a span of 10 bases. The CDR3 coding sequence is TGTGCCAGCTCACCACCGGGCGGGGAAACGCAGTATTTT. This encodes CASSPPGGETQYF. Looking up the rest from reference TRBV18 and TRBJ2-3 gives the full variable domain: NAGVMQNPRHLVRRRGQEARLRCSPMKGHSHVYWYRQLPEEGLKFMVYLQKENIIDESGMPKERFSAEFPKEGPSILRIQQVVRGDSAAYFCASSPPGGETQYFGPGTRLTVL.

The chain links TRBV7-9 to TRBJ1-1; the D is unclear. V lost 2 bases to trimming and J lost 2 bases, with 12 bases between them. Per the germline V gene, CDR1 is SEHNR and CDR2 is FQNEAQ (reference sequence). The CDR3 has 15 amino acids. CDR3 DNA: TGTGCCAGCAGCTTAACATCCGGGGTAAACACTGAAGCTTTCTTT. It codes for CASSLTSGVNTEAFF.

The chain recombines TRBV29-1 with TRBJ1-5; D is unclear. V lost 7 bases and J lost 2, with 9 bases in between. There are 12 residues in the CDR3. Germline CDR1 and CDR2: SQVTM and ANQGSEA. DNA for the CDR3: TGCAGCGCCGTATATGGCAATCAGCCCCAGCATTTT. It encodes CSAVYGNQPQHF. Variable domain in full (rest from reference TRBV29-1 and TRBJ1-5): SAVISQKPSRDICQRGTSLTIQCQVDSQVTMMFWYRQQPGQSLTLIATANQGSEATYESGFVIDKFPISRPNLTFSTLTVSNMSPEDSSIYLCSAVYGNQPQHFGDGTRLSIL.

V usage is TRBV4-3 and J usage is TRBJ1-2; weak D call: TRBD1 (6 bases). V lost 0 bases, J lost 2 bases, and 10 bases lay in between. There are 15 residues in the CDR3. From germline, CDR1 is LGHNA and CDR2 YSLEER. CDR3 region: CASSQDLTGNYGYTF. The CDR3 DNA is TGCGCCAGCAGCCAAGATCTCACAGGGAACTATGGCTACACCTTC.

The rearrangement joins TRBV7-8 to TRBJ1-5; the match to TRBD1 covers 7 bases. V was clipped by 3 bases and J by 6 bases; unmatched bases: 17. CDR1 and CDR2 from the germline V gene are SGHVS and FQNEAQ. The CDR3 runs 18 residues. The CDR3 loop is CASSFAERGQLKVQPQHF. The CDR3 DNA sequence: TGTGCCAGCAGCTTTGCGGAAAGGGGGCAGCTAAAGGTTCAGCCCCAGCATTTT.

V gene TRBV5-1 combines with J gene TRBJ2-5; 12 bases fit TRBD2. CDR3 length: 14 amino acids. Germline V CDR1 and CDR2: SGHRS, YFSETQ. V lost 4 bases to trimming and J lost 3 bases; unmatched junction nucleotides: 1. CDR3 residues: CASSLAGGKETQYF. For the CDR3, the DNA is TGCGCCAGCAGCCTAGCGGGGGGGAAAGAGACCCAGTACTTC.

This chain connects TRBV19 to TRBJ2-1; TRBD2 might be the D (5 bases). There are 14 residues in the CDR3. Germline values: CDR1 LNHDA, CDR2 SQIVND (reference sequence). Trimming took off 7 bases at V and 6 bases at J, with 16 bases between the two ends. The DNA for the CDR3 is TGTGCCAGTAATACACTCCTTGGAGGCAATGAGCAGTTCTTC. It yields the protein CASNTLLGGNEQFF.